The 25 T cell receptor beta chains below come from one sample, sequenced in a study of T cell responses to AZD1222 COVID-19 vaccine. Assay used: immunoSEQ multiplex PCR; TCRdb lists only in-frame clones, some missing. The repertoire holds some 110,000 clones, with about 90% as singletons. The starting material was peripheral blood, obtained 28 days after the second AZD1222 dose. The receptor set was obtained from an adult who received the AZD1222 COVID-19 vaccine.

The J gene is TRBJ2-2, the V gene TRBV21-1; the table's D gene call, TRBD2, was not cross checked with the DNA. TRBV21-1 is a pseudogene locus. The CDR3 is 16 residues long. CDR3 protein: CASSKVRQINIGELFF. CDR3 DNA sequence: TGTGCCAGCAGCAAAGTGAGGCAGATTAATATCGGGGAGCTGTTTTTT.

V usage is TRBV5-8 and J usage is TRBJ1-5; D ambiguous. The CDR3 length is 14 residues. V gave up 0 bases and J gave up 4 bases, with 8 bases separating them. Germline CDR1 reads SGHTS; CDR2 reads YDEGEE. The CDR3 sequence: CASSLVQKNQPQHF. Written as DNA, the CDR3 is TGTGCCAGCAGCTTGGTGCAGAAGAATCAGCCCCAGCATTTT.

The V call is TRBV19, the J call TRBJ1-2, with 7 bases matching TRBD1. Germline-derived CDR1 and CDR2 are LNHDA and SQIVND (reference sequence). V lost 10 bases and J lost 8; bases outside the gene matches: 10. The CDR3 sequence is 12 residues long. The CDR3 spells CATNSGGSGYTF. The CDR3 DNA follows: TGTGCCACAAACTCAGGGGGGAGCGGCTACACCTTC.

The chain joins TRBV6-5 to TRBJ1-6, with 7 nucleotides matching TRBD1. Germline assignment: CDR1 MNHEY and CDR2 SVGAGI. The CDR3 sequence is 13 residues long. Trimming at V came to 6 bases and at J to 8 bases, leaving 4 bases not matched to a gene. CDR3: CASRTTGDSPLHF. The CDR3 DNA is TGTGCCAGCAGGACCACAGGGGATTCACCCCTCCACTTT.

This sequence joins TRBV6-5 and TRBJ2-7; TRBD1 might be the D (6 bases). Germline V CDR1 and CDR2: MNHEY, SVGAGI. The CDR3 totals 13 residues. The V gene lost 8 bases and the J gene lost 2 bases, with 13 bases spanning the gap. The CDR3, as DNA: TGTGCCAGCCAAGACAGGAGTACCTACGAGCAGTACTTC. This translates into CASQDRSTYEQYF.

This sequence joins TRBV5-6 and TRBJ2-1; 7 positions agree with TRBD1. V shed 3 bases, J shed 8 bases, and the junction held 2 bases outside the gene matches. CDR3 length: 12 amino acids. CDR1 and CDR2 (germline): SGHDT, YYEEEE. CDR3 coding DNA: TGTGCCAGCAGCTCGGGACAGCATGAGCAGTTCTTC. Its protein is CASSSGQHEQFF.

The chain combines TRBV18 with TRBJ2-3; 11 bases align to TRBD2. The CDR3 runs to 17 residues. Germline V CDR1 and CDR2: KGHSH, LQKENI. Trimming cost V 6 bases and J 5 bases; bases outside gene matches: 13. In nucleotides, the CDR3 is TGTGCCAGCTCGCAACTAGCGGGGGCAGGAAAGGGAGATACGCAGTATTTT. Encoded protein: CASSQLAGAGKGDTQYF. Variable domain in full (rest from reference TRBV18 and TRBJ2-3): NAGVMQNPRHLVRRRGQEARLRCSPMKGHSHVYWYRQLPEEGLKFMVYLQKENIIDESGMPKERFSAEFPKEGPSILRIQQVVRGDSAAYFCASSQLAGAGKGDTQYFGPGTRLTVL.

The J gene is TRBJ2-7, the V gene TRBV5-1; a possible D gene is TRBD2 (6 bases). The CDR3 is 16 residues long. The germline V gene encodes CDR1 SGHRS and CDR2 YFSETQ. The V gene lost 0 bases and the J gene lost 0 bases, with 13 bases spanning the gap. CDR3 residues: CASSLGPGSLSYEQYF. CDR3 bases: TGCGCCAGCAGCTTGGGACCCGGGAGCCTCTCCTACGAGCAGTACTTC. Looking up the rest from reference TRBV5-1 and TRBJ2-7 gives the full variable domain: KAGVTQTPRYLIKTRGQQVTLSCSPISGHRSVSWYQQTPGQGLQFLFEYFSETQRNKGNFPGRFSGRQFSNSRSEMNVSTLELGDSALYLCASSLGPGSLSYEQYFGPGTRLTVT.

V and J are TRBV7-9 and TRBJ2-7; tentative D call: TRBD2 (6 bases). Between the trimmed V and J ends, which lost 5 bases and 3 bases, there was a span of 8 bases. Germline lookup yields CDR1 SEHNR and CDR2 FQNEAQ (reference sequence). This CDR3 has 12 residues. The CDR3 sequence is CASSPGSYEQYF. CDR3 DNA: TGTGCCAGCAGCCCCGGGAGCTACGAGCAGTACTTC.

The rearrangement joins TRBV4-1 to TRBJ2-3, with 10 bases lining up with TRBD2. V shed 1 base, J shed 4 bases, and the junction held 2 bases outside the gene matches. This CDR3 region has 15 residues. The germline V gene has CDR1 MGHRA and CDR2 YSYEKL. CDR3 coding DNA: TGCGCCAGCAGCCAAGGGACTAGCGGCCCAGATACGCAGTATTTT. This encodes CASSQGTSGPDTQYF.

J is TRBJ2-1 and V is TRBV5-4; 7 bases are a match to TRBD2. CDR3 length: 12 amino acids. V gave up 3 bases and J gave up 9 bases; unmatched junction bases: 3. The germline gives CDR1 SGHNT, CDR2 YYREEE (reference sequence). The DNA of the CDR3 is TGTGCCAGCAGCTGGGGCGGGGGTGAGCAGTTCTTC. The encoded protein is CASSWGGGEQFF. Full variable domain (missing parts from reference TRBV5-4 and TRBJ2-1): ETGVTQSPTHLIKTRGQQVTLRCSSQSGHNTVSWYQQALGQGPQFIFQYYREEENGRGNFPPRFSGLQFPNYSSELNVNALELDDSALYLCASSWGGGEQFFGPGTRLTVL.

The V gene is TRBV21-1, the J gene TRBJ2-1; the listed D gene, TRBD2, was not tested against the DNA. TRBV21-1 is a pseudogene segment. The CDR3 spans 16 residues. CDR3 loop: CASSRTDFVSYNEQFF. The CDR3 bases are TGTGCCAGCAGCCGGACGGACTTTGTCTCCTACAATGAGCAGTTCTTC.

The chain combines TRBV5-1 with TRBJ2-1, with TRBD2 matching 11 bases. Germline lookup yields CDR1 SGHRS and CDR2 YFSETQ. This CDR3 is 17 amino acids long. With V trimmed by 4 bases and J by 6 bases, 12 bases remained unmatched. The CDR3 DNA reads TGCGCCAGCAGCCAAGGGACAACCGGGACTAGCGGCAATGAGCAGTTCTTC. This translates into CASSQGTTGTSGNEQFF.

The chain uses TRBV28 and TRBJ1-3; a possible D gene is TRBD1 (5 bases). CDR1 and CDR2 from the germline V gene are MDHEN and SYDVKM. CDR3 length: 15 amino acids. The V gene lost 6 bases and the J gene lost 4 bases, with 16 bases spanning the gap. The CDR3 loop is CASSLNPGNGNTIYF. Written as DNA, the CDR3 is TGTGCCAGCAGCCTCAACCCAGGGAACGGAAACACCATATATTTT. Full variable domain (outside the CDR3, taken from reference TRBV28 and TRBJ1-3): DVKVTQSSRYLVKRTGEKVFLECVQDMDHENMFWYRQDPGLGLRLIYFSYDVKMKEKGDIPEGYSVSREKKERFSLILESASTNQTSMYLCASSLNPGNGNTIYFGEGSWLTVV.

The gene calls are TRBV19 and TRBJ2-2; 10 bases are a match to TRBD2. CDR3 length: 17 residues. V was clipped by 5 bases and J by 3 bases; unmatched bases: 9. Per the germline V gene, CDR1 is LNHDA and CDR2 is SQIVND (reference sequence). Here the CDR3 reads CASSPALAGADTGELFF. CDR3 DNA sequence: TGTGCCAGTAGTCCCGCCCTAGCGGGAGCGGACACCGGGGAGCTGTTTTTT.

The CDR3 nucleotides are TGTGCCAGCAGCCCCTCTCGACTAGCGGGACTTCTCGGGGAGCTGTTTTTT. Its protein product is CASSPSRLAGLLGELFF. This chain links TRBV7-9 with TRBJ2-2; TRBD2 matches at 11 bases. Germline V gives CDR1 SEHNR, CDR2 FQNEAQ (reference sequence). V was clipped by 5 bases and J by 7 bases; unmatched bases: 12. This CDR3 region has 17 residues.

CDR3 nucleotides: TGTGCCAGCAGCCCCGGGACAACGAATCAGCCCCAGCATTTT. Amino acids: CASSPGTTNQPQHF. V and J are TRBV2 and TRBJ1-5; weak D call: TRBD1 (6 bases). CDR1 is SNHLY and CDR2 is FYNNEI in the germline V gene. This CDR3 comprises 14 residues. Trimming removed 6 bases at V and 4 bases at J, with 13 bases between.

This chain joins TRBV7-2 and TRBJ2-7; TRBD2 matches 10 bases. Trimming took 1 base from V and 3 from J; bases not matched to a gene: 6. The germline V gene encodes CDR1 SGHTA and CDR2 FQGNSA. This CDR3 has 16 residues. The CDR3 sequence is CASSLGPAGGFYEQYF. CDR3 sequence (DNA): TGTGCCAGCAGCTTAGGGCCAGCGGGAGGGTTCTACGAGCAGTACTTC. The full variable domain, completed using reference TRBV7-2 and TRBJ2-7, is GAGVSQSPSNKVTEKGKDVELRCDPISGHTALYWYRQSLGQGLEFLIYFQGNSAPDKSGLPSDRFSAERTGGSVSTLTIQRTQQEDSAVYLCASSLGPAGGFYEQYFGPGTRLTVT.

Note on this clone: Germline and junction disagree at one end, which may indicate a read error. V gene TRBV7-8 combines with J gene TRBJ1-1; the D is unclear. There are 13 residues in the CDR3. Germline CDR1 and CDR2: SGHVS and FQNEAQ. CDR3 nucleotide sequence: TGTGCCAGCAGCTTAGGTGGGGATACTGGAGCTTTCTTT. This sequence encodes CASSLGGDTGAFF.

The chain uses TRBV19 and TRBJ2-7; 14 nucleotides agree with TRBD2. The junction had 22 bases not matched to a gene; V was cut back by 8 bases and J by 1 base. From germline, CDR1 is LNHDA and CDR2 SQIVND (reference sequence). The CDR3 is 21 residues long. The CDR3 DNA sequence: TGTGCCAGTGGTAGAGGGGGATCGACAGGGACTAGCGGGGGACTTTCCTACGAGCAGTACTTC. This sequence encodes CASGRGGSTGTSGGLSYEQYF.

The chain uses TRBV19 and TRBJ1-5; D unresolved. CDR1 and CDR2 (germline): LNHDA, SQIVND (reference sequence). V was pared by 3 bases and J by 0 bases, with 9 bases between. This CDR3 is 15 amino acids long. The CDR3 loop reads CASSIGVYSNQPQHF. The CDR3 DNA is TGTGCCAGTAGTATCGGAGTATATAGCAATCAGCCCCAGCATTTT.

This clone was recorded only once. V is TRBV9 and J is TRBJ2-2; 9 bases align to TRBD1. V shed 2 bases and J 6 bases; nucleotides not matched to a gene: 5. The CDR3 consists of 15 residues. CDR1 and CDR2 (germline): SGDLS, YYNGEE. CDR3 region: CASSVGDREAGELFF. CDR3 bases: TGTGCCAGCAGCGTGGGGGACAGGGAGGCCGGGGAGCTGTTTTTT. Supplemented by reference TRBV9 and TRBJ2-2, the full variable domain reads DSGVTQTPKHLITATGQRVTLRCSPRSGDLSVYWYQQSLDQGLQFLIQYYNGEERAKGNILERFSAQQFPDLHSELNLSSLELGDSALYFCASSVGDREAGELFFGEGSRLTVL.

The chain recombines TRBV6-9 with TRBJ1-6; D unclear. The CDR3 sequence is 19 residues long. Germline lookup yields CDR1 MNHGY and CDR2 SVAAGI. V dropped 2 bases and J dropped 9 bases, with 26 bases sitting between them. The CDR3 here is CASSYLEPGPRIRGSPLHF. CDR3 coding DNA: TGTGCCAGCAGTTATCTAGAGCCGGGTCCCCGAATCAGAGGTTCACCCCTCCACTTT.

This sequence joins TRBV5-6 and TRBJ1-4, with a weak D call TRBD1 (6 bases). CDR3 length: 13 residues. CDR1 and CDR2 (germline): SGHDT, YYEEEE. The V end was cut by 2 bases, the J end by 8 bases, with 10 bases between. The CDR3 DNA reads TGTGCCAGCAGCTTACACAGGGTCGAAAAACTGTTTTTT. Translation gives CASSLHRVEKLFF.

The chain recombines TRBV7-9 with TRBJ1-6; D is undetermined. The V end was cut by 5 bases, the J end by 9 bases, with 20 bases between. Germline CDR1 SEHNR, CDR2 FQNEAQ (reference sequence). This CDR3 contains 16 residues. As DNA, the CDR3 is TGTGCCAGCAGCCCTACTGAAGGGTCGGGCACTTCACCCCTCCACTTT. Amino acids: CASSPTEGSGTSPLHF.